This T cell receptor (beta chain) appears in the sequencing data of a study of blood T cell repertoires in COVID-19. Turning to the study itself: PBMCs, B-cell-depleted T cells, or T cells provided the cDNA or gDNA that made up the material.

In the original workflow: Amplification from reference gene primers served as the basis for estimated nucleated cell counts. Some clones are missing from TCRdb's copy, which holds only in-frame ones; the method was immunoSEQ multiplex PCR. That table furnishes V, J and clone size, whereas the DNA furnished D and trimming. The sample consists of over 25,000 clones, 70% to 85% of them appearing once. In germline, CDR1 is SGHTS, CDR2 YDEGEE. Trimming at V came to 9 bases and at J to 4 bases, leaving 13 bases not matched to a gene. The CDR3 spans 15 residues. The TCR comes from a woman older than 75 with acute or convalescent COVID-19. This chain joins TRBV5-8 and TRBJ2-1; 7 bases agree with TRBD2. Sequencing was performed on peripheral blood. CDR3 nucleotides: TGTGCCACCACGCGCCGGGACTACGTATACAATGAGCAGTTCTTC. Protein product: CATTRRDYVYNEQFF. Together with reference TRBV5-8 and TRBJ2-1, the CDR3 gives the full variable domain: EAGVTQSPTHLIKTRGQQATLRCSPISGHTSVYWYQQALGLGLQFLLWYDEGEERNRGNFPPRFSGRQFPNYSSELNVNALELEDSALYLCATTRRDYVYNEQFFGPGTRLTVL.